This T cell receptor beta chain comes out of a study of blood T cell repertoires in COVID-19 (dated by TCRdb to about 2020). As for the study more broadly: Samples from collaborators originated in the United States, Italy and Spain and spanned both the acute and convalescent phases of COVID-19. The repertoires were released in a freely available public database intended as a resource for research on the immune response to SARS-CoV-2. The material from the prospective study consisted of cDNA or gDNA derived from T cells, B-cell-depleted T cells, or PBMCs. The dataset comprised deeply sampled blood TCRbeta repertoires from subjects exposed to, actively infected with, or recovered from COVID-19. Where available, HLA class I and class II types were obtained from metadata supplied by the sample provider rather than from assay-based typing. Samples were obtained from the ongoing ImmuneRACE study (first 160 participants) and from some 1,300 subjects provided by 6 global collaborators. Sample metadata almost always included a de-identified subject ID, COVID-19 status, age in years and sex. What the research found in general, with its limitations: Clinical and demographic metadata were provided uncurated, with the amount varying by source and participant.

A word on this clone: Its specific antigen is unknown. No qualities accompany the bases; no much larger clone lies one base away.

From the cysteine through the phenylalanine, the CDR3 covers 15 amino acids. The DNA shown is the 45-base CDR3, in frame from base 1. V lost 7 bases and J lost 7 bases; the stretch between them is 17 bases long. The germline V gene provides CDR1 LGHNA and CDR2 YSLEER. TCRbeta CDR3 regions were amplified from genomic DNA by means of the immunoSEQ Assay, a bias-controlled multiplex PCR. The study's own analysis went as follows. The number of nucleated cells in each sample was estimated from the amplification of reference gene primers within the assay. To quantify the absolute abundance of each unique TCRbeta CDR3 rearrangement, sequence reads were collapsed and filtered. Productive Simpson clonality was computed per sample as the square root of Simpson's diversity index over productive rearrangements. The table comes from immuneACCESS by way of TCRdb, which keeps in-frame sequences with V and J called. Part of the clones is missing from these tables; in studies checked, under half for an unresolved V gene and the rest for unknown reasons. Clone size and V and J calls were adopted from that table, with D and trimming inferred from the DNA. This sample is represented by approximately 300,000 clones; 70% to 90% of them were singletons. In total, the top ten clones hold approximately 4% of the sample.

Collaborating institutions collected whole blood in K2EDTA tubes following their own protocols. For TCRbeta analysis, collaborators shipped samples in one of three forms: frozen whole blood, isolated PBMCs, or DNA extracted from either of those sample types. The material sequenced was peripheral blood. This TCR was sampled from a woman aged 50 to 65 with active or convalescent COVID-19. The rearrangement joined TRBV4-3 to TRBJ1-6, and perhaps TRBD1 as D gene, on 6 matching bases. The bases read TGCGCCAGCACCTTTTCCGGGACAAACAATTCACCCCTCCACTTT. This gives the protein CASTFSGTNNSPLHF.